The 29 T cell receptor beta chains reported below all come from one sample, sequenced in a study of neurological immune-mediated disorders. A single record per CDR3 protein comes from TCRdb applying MiXCR to the 5' RACE reads. The sample records 50,000 to 70,000 distinct CDR3 sequences, about 13% being singletons. The specimen sequenced was PBMCs. Receptors were obtained from a woman aged 55-75 years with HTLV-1-associated myelopathy (HAM/TSP).

This clonotype was seen ten or more times. The gene calls are TRBV10-3 and TRBJ2-1, with 7 bases lining up with TRBD2. In germline, CDR1 is ENHRY, CDR2 SYGVKD. This CDR3 comprises 17 residues. V dropped 0 bases and J dropped 2; count of bases not matched to a gene: 7. The CDR3 DNA sequence: TGTGCCATCAGTGAGTCGTGGGGCGGGAGCGCCTACAATGAGCAGTTCTTC. Encoded protein: CAISESWGGSAYNEQFF.

This clonotype was recorded at least ten times. CDR3 amino acids: CASSQDDGREIPDTQYF. The CDR3 nucleotides read TGTGCCAGCAGCCAAGATGATGGGCGGGAGATCCCAGATACGCAGTATTTT. This chain links TRBV3-1 with TRBJ2-3; 7 bases fit TRBD2. Unmatched junction bases numbered 10, after V lost 0 bases and J lost 4 bases. There are 17 residues in the CDR3. CDR1 LGHDT and CDR2 YNNKEL come from the germline V gene (reference sequence).

This clonotype was observed at least ten times. The gene calls are TRBV12-3 or TRBV12-4 and TRBJ1-3; TRBD1 matches at 10 bases. The CDR3 totals 16 residues. V lost 3 bases to trimming and J lost 4 bases; unmatched junction nucleotides: 6. CDR3 amino acids: CASSLGTGAMGNTIYF. CDR3 nucleotides: TGTGCCAGCAGTTTGGGGACAGGGGCCATGGGAAACACCATATATTTT.

This clonotype appeared many times. The V gene is TRBV7-9, the J gene TRBJ1-2, with D tentatively TRBD1 (6 bases). V was shortened by 5 bases and J by 8 bases, with 24 bases between the two germline ends. The CDR3 loop spans 16 amino acids. Germline V CDR1 and CDR2: SEHNR, FQNEAQ (reference sequence). CDR3 nucleotides: TGTGCCAGCAGCCAATTGGTGGTGGGGGCGGAGTACGGCTACACCTTC. This codes for CASSQLVVGAEYGYTF.

This clonotype has at least ten counts. The rearrangement uses TRBV28 and TRBJ2-4, with 14 bases aligning to TRBD2. The CDR3 consists of 19 residues. V lost 1 base and J lost 1; bases outside the gene matches: 6. Germline CDR1 MDHEN, CDR2 SYDVKM. Here the CDR3 reads CASSLSRLAGGRAKNIQYF. CDR3 bases: TGTGCCAGCAGTTTATCCCGACTAGCGGGAGGGAGGGCCAAAAACATTCAGTACTTC.

Concerning this clonotype: Since no conserved phenylalanine or tryptophan closes the CDR3, a read error is the likely cause. This chain connects TRBV5-1 to TRBJ1-2; D perhaps matches TRBD1 (5 bases). This CDR3 has 14 amino acids. Germline loops: CDR1 SGHRS, CDR2 YFSETQ. The V and J ends lost 4 bases and 6 bases respectively, with 16 bases between them. CDR3 loop: CASSPGMGRDGYTY. CDR3 nucleotide sequence: TGCGCCAGCAGCCCGGGAATGGGGCGGGATGGCTACACCTAC.

This clonotype occurred many times. The chain carries TRBV20-1 and TRBJ2-3; 11 bases are shared with TRBD2. CDR1 is DFQATT, CDR2 SNEGSKA, per germline (reference sequence). This CDR3 comprises 15 residues. V shed 0 bases, J shed 6 bases, and the junction held 5 bases outside the gene matches. The DNA for the CDR3 is TGCAGTGCTAGAGATCCTAGCGGGAGGTTTGATACGCAGTATTTT. Protein product: CSARDPSGRFDTQYF.

This clonotype occurred many times. J is TRBJ1-4 and V is TRBV20-1; TRBD1 agrees at 8 bases. V dropped 6 bases and J dropped 7; count of bases not matched to a gene: 4. The CDR3 totals 12 residues. In germline, CDR1 is DFQATT, CDR2 SNEGSKA (reference sequence). CDR3: CSAPGGGEKLFF. CDR3 nucleotide sequence: TGCAGTGCACCAGGGGGCGGTGAAAAACTGTTTTTT.

This clonotype has a count of ten or more. The chain has TRBV12-3 or TRBV12-4 and TRBJ2-3; 7 bases map to TRBD2. The ends lost 8 bases at V and 2 bases at J; junction bases unmatched: 10. The CDR3 sequence is 15 residues long. The DNA for the CDR3 is TGTGCCAGCCGTGGACTAGAGGTCCCCACAGATACGCAGTATTTT. Its translation is CASRGLEVPTDTQYF.

In its sample, this clonotype was seen many times. The rearrangement uses TRBV12-3 or TRBV12-4 and TRBJ2-7, with 12 bases fitting TRBD2. The CDR3 totals 14 residues. The trim removed 5 bases at V and 1 base at J, leaving 0 bases unmatched. CDR3 sequence: CASSTSGRSYEQYF. As DNA, the CDR3 is TGTGCCAGCAGTACTAGCGGGAGGTCCTACGAGCAGTACTTC.

This clonotype was seen many times. The chain has TRBV5-1 and TRBJ1-2, with 9 nucleotides matching TRBD1. The CDR3 covers 17 residues. The ends lost 4 bases at V and 0 bases at J; junction bases unmatched: 10. CDR1 and CDR2 from the germline V gene are SGHRS and YFSETQ. The CDR3 sequence: CASSRAGTGTTNYGYTF. The CDR3 nucleotides read TGCGCCAGCAGCCGGGCCGGGACAGGGACCACTAACTATGGCTACACCTTC.

Ten or more counts support this clonotype. This chain uses TRBV3-1 with TRBJ2-7; D ambiguous. Germline assignment: CDR1 LGHDT and CDR2 YNNKEL (reference sequence). Trimming took 2 bases from V and 2 from J, leaving 16 bases between them. This CDR3 has 16 amino acids. The CDR3 nucleotides read TGTGCCAGCAGCCAAACCTCTATAGATTTGACCTACGAGCAGTACTTC. Translation gives CASSQTSIDLTYEQYF.

This clonotype came up many times. The chain uses TRBV6-2 or TRBV6-3 and TRBJ2-2; a weak D match, TRBD2 (5 bases). This CDR3 comprises 15 residues. Trimming cost V 6 bases and J 4 bases, with 15 bases left between them. Looked up from germline, CDR1 is MNHEY and CDR2 is SVGEGT. The CDR3 bases are TGTGCCAGCAGCCGACCTGTCGGAGGCACCGGGGAGCTGTTTTTT. It translates to CASSRPVGGTGELFF.

This clonotype has at least ten counts. The rearrangement links TRBV29-1 to TRBJ1-2; D perhaps matches TRBD1 (5 bases). Trimming cost V 3 bases and J 5 bases, with 10 bases left between them. CDR3 length equals 12 residues. CDR1 and CDR2 (germline): SQVTM, ANQGSEA. CDR3 coding DNA: TGCAGCGTTGATGTGGGGACGTATGGCTACACCTTC. It translates to CSVDVGTYGYTF.

This rearrangement joins TRBV28 to TRBJ2-2, with 7 positions matching TRBD1. J gave up 0 bases and V 4 bases, and 5 bases lay outside the gene matches. CDR1 and CDR2 from the germline V gene are MDHEN and SYDVKM. The CDR3 extends over 16 amino acids. CDR3 in DNA: TGTGCCAGCAGTTCAGGGGGACGCCCGAACACCGGGGAGCTGTTTTTT. Residues: CASSSGGRPNTGELFF. Full variable domain (remainder filled in from reference TRBV28 and TRBJ2-2): DVKVTQSSRYLVKRTGEKVFLECVQDMDHENMFWYRQDPGLGLRLIYFSYDVKMKEKGDIPEGYSVSREKKERFSLILESASTNQTSMYLCASSSGGRPNTGELFFGEGSRLTVL.

This clonotype was counted ten times or more. Germline is not matched at one junction end, which may reflect a read error. V and J are TRBV10-3 and TRBJ2-7; 10 nucleotides line up with TRBD2. Germline CDR1 reads ENHRY; CDR2 reads SYGVKD. The CDR3 is made up of 13 amino acids. The CDR3 bases are TGTGCCACCTCTAGCGGGAGTTCCTCCGAGCAGTACTTC. As protein: CATSSGSSSEQYF.

This clonotype appeared many times. The V gene is TRBV5-1, the J gene TRBJ1-1, with 7 bases aligning to TRBD1. The germline gives CDR1 SGHRS, CDR2 YFSETQ. The CDR3 has 16 amino acids. The V gene end was trimmed by 1 base and the J gene end by 4 bases; junction bases not matched to a gene: 10. DNA for the CDR3: TGCGCCAGCAGCTTGCGGGCAGGGGGAGGATTCACTGAAGCTTTCTTT. As protein: CASSLRAGGGFTEAFF.

This clonotype has more than one count but fewer than ten. The genes are TRBV6-5 and TRBJ2-5, with 15 bases that match TRBD2. The CDR3 is made up of 16 amino acids. V shed 5 bases, J shed 5 bases, and the junction held 6 bases outside the gene matches. The V gene's germline CDR1 is MNHEY and CDR2 SVGAGI. The CDR3 coding sequence is TGTGCCAGCAGTAGAGGGACTAGCGGGAGGAGCGAGACCCAGTACTTC. It yields the protein CASSRGTSGRSETQYF.

The CDR3 DNA reads as TGCGCCAGCAGCCTGGGCCCGAAGGGTACCGGGGAGCTGTTTTTT. It encodes CASSLGPKGTGELFF. The chain employs TRBV5-1 and TRBJ2-2, with unresolved D. Germline CDR1 reads SGHRS; CDR2 reads YFSETQ. The germline V and J ends were trimmed by 4 bases and 5 bases, with 15 bases remaining between them. CDR3 size: 15 residues.

This clonotype has ten or more counts. This chain links TRBV10-3 with TRBJ2-7, with D hard to call. This CDR3 spans 12 amino acids. Germline V lookup: CDR1 ENHRY, CDR2 SYGVKD. Trimming took off 5 bases at V and 1 base at J, with 6 bases between the two ends. The CDR3 bases are TGTGCCATCAGTTCGGATTCCTACGAGCAGTACTTC. This codes for CAISSDSYEQYF.

In its sample, this clonotype was seen many times. The rearrangement joins TRBV5-1 to TRBJ2-3; D remains ambiguous. Trimming stripped 7 bases from V and 0 bases from J, with 9 bases between. From germline, CDR1 is SGHRS and CDR2 YFSETQ. There are 13 residues in the CDR3. The CDR3 bases are TGCGCCAGCTACTTGGAAAGCACAGATACGCAGTATTTT. It encodes CASYLESTDTQYF.

This clonotype was seen repeatedly, ten times or more. The chain couples TRBV5-1 to TRBJ2-3; possible D gene TRBD1, 6 bases. Germline values: CDR1 SGHRS, CDR2 YFSETQ. This CDR3 contains 12 residues. The V and J ends lost 4 bases and 8 bases respectively, with 11 bases between them. The CDR3 DNA is TGCGCCAGCAGCAAGGACAGAACTACGCAGTATTTT. This codes for CASSKDRTTQYF.

This clonotype was detected ten times or more. The gene calls are TRBV5-1 and TRBJ1-1, with D possibly TRBD1 on 5 matching bases. From germline, CDR1 is SGHRS and CDR2 YFSETQ. The CDR3 consists of 14 residues. V shed 3 bases and J shed 7 bases, with 16 bases lying between them. This chain's CDR3 is CASSSGTASLEAFF. In DNA, the CDR3 is TGCGCCAGCAGCTCCGGGACGGCAAGCCTTGAAGCTTTCTTT.

At least ten counts were recorded for this clonotype. The chain combines TRBV15 with TRBJ1-1, with 7 bases identical to TRBD1. With 0 bases clipped from V and 11 bases from J, the junction kept 12 bases outside the gene matches. Germline values: CDR1 LNHNV, CDR2 YYDKDF (reference sequence). CDR3 length: 15 amino acids. The CDR3 bases are TGTGCCACCAGCAGAGACCCCGGACAGGTCGGAAAGGCTTTCTTT. Translating it yields CATSRDPGQVGKAFF.

In its sample, this clonotype was seen many times. The chain recombines TRBV29-1 with TRBJ2-7; D is perhaps TRBD1 (7 bases). The CDR3 loop spans 13 amino acids. Between the trimmed V and J ends, which lost 2 bases and 9 bases, there was a span of 17 bases. The germline CDR1 and CDR2 sequences are SQVTM and ANQGSEA. The CDR3 nucleotides read TGCAGCGTTGAACTCCAGGGGGGACAGTTGCAGTACTTC. Translation: CSVELQGGQLQYF.

The table lists this clonotype with many counts. The chain links TRBV5-1 to TRBJ2-1; 7 positions match TRBD1. This CDR3 has 14 residues. With V trimmed by 2 bases and J by 3 bases, 2 bases remained unmatched. Germline-derived CDR1 and CDR2 are SGHRS and YFSETQ. The CDR3 DNA sequence: TGCGCCAGCAGCTTCCGGGACAGCTACAATGAGCAGTTCTTC. It is translated as CASSFRDSYNEQFF.

Many counts were recorded for this clonotype. The rearrangement uses TRBV7-6 and TRBJ2-1; TRBD1 aligns across 8 bases. Germline V gene sequence: CDR1 SGHVS, CDR2 FNYEAQ. The ends lost 1 base at V and 5 bases at J; junction bases unmatched: 7. The CDR3 loop spans 16 amino acids. The CDR3 coding sequence is TGTGCCAGCAGCTTAGGACAGGGGTATAGGGACAATGAGCAGTTCTTC. Amino acids: CASSLGQGYRDNEQFF.

Note on this clonotype: A much larger clone lies one base from this, so it may be a read error. The chain joins TRBV20-1 to TRBJ2-1; TRBD2 agrees at 7 bases. Germline V gene data show CDR1 as DFQATT and CDR2 as SNEGSKA (reference sequence). The V segment lost 4 bases and the J segment 5 bases; nucleotides outside the gene matches: 11. The CDR3 runs 15 residues. CDR3 in amino acids: CSAMVGGTIHNEQFF. Here the CDR3 DNA reads TGCAGTGCTATGGTCGGCGGGACTATCCACAATGAGCAGTTCTTC.

In its sample, this clonotype was seen a few times. V gene TRBV3-1 combines with J gene TRBJ2-7, with 12 nucleotides matching TRBD2. The CDR3 is 15 residues long. Germline assignment: CDR1 LGHDT and CDR2 YNNKEL (reference sequence). The V gene end was trimmed by 4 bases and the J gene end by 9 bases; junction bases not matched to a gene: 10. This chain's CDR3 is CASSPTWELAGGQYF. CDR3 in DNA: TGTGCCAGCAGCCCCACCTGGGAACTAGCGGGGGGGCAGTACTTC.